The sequence of this T cell receptor (beta chain) was determined in a study of OX40 agonist ivuxolimab in advanced cancers. Germline V lookup: CDR1 SGHNT, CDR2 YYREEE (reference sequence). The CDR3 is 15 amino acids. V trimming: 5 bases; J trimming: 10 bases; junction bases outside the gene matches: 12. The data were produced by immunoSEQ multiplex PCR, yet TCRdb's version contains in-frame clones alone and is incomplete. This repertoire shows fewer than 95,000 clones, 85% found once; its top ten account for less than 0.8%. Blood got drawn at baseline, again on cycle 4 day 1, and then on cycle 7 day 1.

The sequence was obtained from an adult with an advanced solid tumor such as melanoma, head and neck, liver or kidney cancer. The sequenced sample was CD4+ or CD8+ T cells sorted from blood, obtained in a trial of the OX40 agonist ivuxolimab. This chain connects TRBV5-4 to TRBJ1-6; 7 positions agree with TRBD1. CDR3 sequence reads: CASSGVGRGNSPLHF. DNA of the CDR3: TGTGCCAGCAGTGGGGTGGGCAGGGGGAACTCACCCCTCCACTTT.